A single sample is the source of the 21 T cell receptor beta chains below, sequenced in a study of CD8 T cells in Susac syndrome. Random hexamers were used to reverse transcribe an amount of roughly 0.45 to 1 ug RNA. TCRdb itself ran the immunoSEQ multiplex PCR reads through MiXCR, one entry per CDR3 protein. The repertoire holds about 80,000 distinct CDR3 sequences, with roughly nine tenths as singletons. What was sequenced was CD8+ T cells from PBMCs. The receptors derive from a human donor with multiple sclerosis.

The CDR3, as DNA: TGTGCCAGCAGCTCCCCCTGGAGGGATCAAGAGACCCAGTACTTC. It codes for CASSSPWRDQETQYF. This chain links TRBV7-9 with TRBJ2-5; possible D gene TRBD2, 6 bases. From germline, CDR1 is SEHNR and CDR2 FQNEAQ (reference sequence). The CDR3 is 15 amino acids. The V end was cut by 4 bases, the J end by 2 bases, with 14 bases between.

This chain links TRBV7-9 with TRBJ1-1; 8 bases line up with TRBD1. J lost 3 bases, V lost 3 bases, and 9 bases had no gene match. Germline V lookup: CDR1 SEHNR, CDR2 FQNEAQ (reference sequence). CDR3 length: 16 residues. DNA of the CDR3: TGTGCCAGCAGCTTTGGGTGGGGACAGGCTGACACTGAAGCTTTCTTT. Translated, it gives CASSFGWGQADTEAFF. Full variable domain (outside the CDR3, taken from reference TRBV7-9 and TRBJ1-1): DTGVSQNPRHKITKRGQNVTFRCDPISEHNRLYWYRQTLGQGPEFLTYFQNEAQLEKSRLLSDRFSAERPKGSFSTLEIQRTEQGDSAMYLCASSFGWGQADTEAFFGQGTRLTVV.

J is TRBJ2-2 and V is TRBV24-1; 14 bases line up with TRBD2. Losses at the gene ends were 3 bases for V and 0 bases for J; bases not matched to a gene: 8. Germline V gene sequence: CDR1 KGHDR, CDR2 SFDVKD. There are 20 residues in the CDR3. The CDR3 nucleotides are TGTGCCACCAGTGATGTAAGGGGACTAGCGGGAGTGGCGAACACCGGGGAGCTGTTTTTT. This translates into CATSDVRGLAGVANTGELFF.

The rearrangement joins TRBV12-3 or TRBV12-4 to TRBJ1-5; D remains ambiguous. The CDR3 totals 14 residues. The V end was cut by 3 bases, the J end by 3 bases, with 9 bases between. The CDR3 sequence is CASSFMGYNQPQHF. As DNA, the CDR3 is TGTGCCAGCAGTTTCATGGGATACAATCAGCCCCAGCATTTT.

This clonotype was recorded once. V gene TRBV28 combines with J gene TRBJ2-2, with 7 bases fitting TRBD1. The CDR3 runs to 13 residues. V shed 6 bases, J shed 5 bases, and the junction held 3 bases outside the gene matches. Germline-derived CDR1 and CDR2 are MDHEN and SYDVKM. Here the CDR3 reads CASRTQGTGELFF. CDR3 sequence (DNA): TGTGCCAGCAGAACACAGGGGACCGGGGAGCTGTTTTTT. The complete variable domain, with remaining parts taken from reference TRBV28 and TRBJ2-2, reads DVKVTQSSRYLVKRTGEKVFLECVQDMDHENMFWYRQDPGLGLRLIYFSYDVKMKEKGDIPEGYSVSREKKERFSLILESASTNQTSMYLCASRTQGTGELFFGEGSRLTVL.

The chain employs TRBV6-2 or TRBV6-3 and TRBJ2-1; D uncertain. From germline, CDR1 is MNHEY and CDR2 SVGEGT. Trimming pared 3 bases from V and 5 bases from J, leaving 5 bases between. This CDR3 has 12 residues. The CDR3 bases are TGTGCCAGCAGTTATGGTGACAATGAGCAGTTCTTC. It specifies CASSYGDNEQFF.

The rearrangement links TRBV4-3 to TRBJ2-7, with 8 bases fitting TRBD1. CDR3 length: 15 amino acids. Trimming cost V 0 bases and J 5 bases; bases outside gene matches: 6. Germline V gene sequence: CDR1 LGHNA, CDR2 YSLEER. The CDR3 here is CASSQDGQGADEQYF. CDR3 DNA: TGCGCCAGCAGCCAAGACGGGCAGGGGGCCGACGAGCAGTACTTC.

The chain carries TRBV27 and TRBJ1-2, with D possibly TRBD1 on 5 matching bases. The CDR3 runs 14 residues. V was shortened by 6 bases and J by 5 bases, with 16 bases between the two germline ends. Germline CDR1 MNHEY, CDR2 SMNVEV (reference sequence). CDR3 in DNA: TGTGCCAGCAGCTCAGGGCCCCTGGGGTATGGCTACACCTTC. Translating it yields CASSSGPLGYGYTF.

The CDR3 loop is CASSQAQTTNTEAFF. DNA of the CDR3: TGTGCCAGCAGCCAAGCACAGACAACAAACACTGAAGCTTTCTTT. The chain uses TRBV14 and TRBJ1-1, with unresolved D. The CDR3 runs to 15 residues. Trimming cost V 1 base and J 2 bases, with 11 bases left between them. CDR1 and CDR2 (germline): SGHDN, FVKESK. Full variable domain (missing parts from reference TRBV14 and TRBJ1-1): EAGVTQFPSHSVIEKGQTVTLRCDPISGHDNLYWYRRVMGKEIKFLLHFVKESKQDESGMPNNRFLAERTGGTYSTLKVQPAELEDSGVYFCASSQAQTTNTEAFFGQGTRLTVV.

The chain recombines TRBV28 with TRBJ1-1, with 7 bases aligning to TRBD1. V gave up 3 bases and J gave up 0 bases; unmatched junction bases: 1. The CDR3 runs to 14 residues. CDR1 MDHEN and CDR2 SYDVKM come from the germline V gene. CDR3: CASSLTGLNTEAFF. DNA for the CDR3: TGTGCCAGCAGTTTGACAGGGTTGAACACTGAAGCTTTCTTT.

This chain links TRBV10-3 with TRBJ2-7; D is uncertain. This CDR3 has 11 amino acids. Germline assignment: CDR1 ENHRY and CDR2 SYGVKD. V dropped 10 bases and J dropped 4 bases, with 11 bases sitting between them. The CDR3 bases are TGTGCCACCTCTCCAGGATACGAGCAGTACTTC. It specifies CATSPGYEQYF.

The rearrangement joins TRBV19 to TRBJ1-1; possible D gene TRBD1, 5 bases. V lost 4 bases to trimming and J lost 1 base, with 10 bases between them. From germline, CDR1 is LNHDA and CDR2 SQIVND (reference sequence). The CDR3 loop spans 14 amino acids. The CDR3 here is CASSTWDGNTEAFF. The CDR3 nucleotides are TGTGCCAGTAGTACCTGGGACGGGAACACTGAAGCTTTCTTT.

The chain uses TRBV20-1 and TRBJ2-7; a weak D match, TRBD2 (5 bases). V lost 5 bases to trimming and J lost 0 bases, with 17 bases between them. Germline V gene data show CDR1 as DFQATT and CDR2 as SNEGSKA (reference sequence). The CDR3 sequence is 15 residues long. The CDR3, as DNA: TGCAGTGCTCTCCCGGAGGCAGATAGCTCCTACGAGCAGTACTTC. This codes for CSALPEADSSYEQYF.

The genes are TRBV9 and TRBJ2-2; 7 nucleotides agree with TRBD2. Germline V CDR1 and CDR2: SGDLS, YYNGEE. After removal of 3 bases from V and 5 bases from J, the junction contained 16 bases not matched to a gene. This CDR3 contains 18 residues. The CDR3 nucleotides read TGTGCCAGCAGCGGGCCGCAAGCGGGGAGGACGAGGACCGGGGAGCTGTTTTTT. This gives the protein CASSGPQAGRTRTGELFF.

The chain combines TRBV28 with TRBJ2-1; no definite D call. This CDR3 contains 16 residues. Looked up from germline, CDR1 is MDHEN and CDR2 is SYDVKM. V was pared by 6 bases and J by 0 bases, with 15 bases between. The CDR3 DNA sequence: TGTGCCAGCAGCACGCTCCGCCCGGACTCCTACAATGAGCAGTTCTTC. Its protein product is CASSTLRPDSYNEQFF.

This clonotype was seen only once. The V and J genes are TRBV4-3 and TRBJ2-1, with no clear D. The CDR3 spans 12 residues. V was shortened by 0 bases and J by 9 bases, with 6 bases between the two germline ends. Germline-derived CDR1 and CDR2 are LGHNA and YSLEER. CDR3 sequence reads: CASSQDGREQFF. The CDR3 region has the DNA TGCGCCAGCAGCCAAGATGGACGTGAGCAGTTCTTC.

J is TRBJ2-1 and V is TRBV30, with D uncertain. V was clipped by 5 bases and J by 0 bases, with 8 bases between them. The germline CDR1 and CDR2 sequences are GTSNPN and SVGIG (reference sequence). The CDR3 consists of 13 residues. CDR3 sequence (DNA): TGTGCCTGGCACACGAGCTCCTACAATGAGCAGTTCTTC. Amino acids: CAWHTSSYNEQFF.

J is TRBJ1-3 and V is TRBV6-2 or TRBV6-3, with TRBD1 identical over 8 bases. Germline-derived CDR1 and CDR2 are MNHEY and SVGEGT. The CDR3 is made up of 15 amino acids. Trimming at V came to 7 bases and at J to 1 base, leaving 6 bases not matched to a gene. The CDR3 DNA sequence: TGTGCCAGCACCCAGGGGGCGGAATCTGGAAACACCATATATTTT. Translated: CASTQGAESGNTIYF.

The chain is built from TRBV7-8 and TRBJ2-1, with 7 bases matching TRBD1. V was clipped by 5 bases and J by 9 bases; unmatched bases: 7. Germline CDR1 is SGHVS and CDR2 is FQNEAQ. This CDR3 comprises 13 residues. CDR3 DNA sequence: TGTGCCAGCAGCAATTTAGGGGGCCTTGAGCAGTTCTTC. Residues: CASSNLGGLEQFF.

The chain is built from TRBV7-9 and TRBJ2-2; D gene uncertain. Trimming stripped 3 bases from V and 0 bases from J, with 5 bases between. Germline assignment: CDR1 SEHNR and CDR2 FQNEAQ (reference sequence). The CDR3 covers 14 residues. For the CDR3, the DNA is TGTGCCAGCAGCTTTGGACCGAACACCGGGGAGCTGTTTTTT. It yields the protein CASSFGPNTGELFF.

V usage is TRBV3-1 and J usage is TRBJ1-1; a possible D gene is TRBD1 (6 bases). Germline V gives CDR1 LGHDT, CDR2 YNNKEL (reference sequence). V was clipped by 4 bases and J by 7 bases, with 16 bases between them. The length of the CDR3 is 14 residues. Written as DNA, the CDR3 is TGTGCCAGCAGCCCCGTGGGGGCACCGAATGAAGCTTTCTTT. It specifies CASSPVGAPNEAFF.